This TCR beta chain was sequenced for a study of Ad26.COV2.S vaccination and SARS-CoV-2 variants. Clones were sequenced by immunoSEQ multiplex PCR, and TCRdb holds only the in-frame ones, with some missing. The sample lists more than 150,000 clones, around 85% seen once, with 5.5% to 6% in the top ten. The sample was peripheral blood, taken after recovery from COVID-19. This TCR was recovered from a human donor who had recovered from COVID-19.

CDR3: CASSHGGGQETQYF. The CDR3 DNA sequence: TGCGCCAGCAGCCACGGGGGGGGTCAAGAGACCCAGTACTTC. V and J are TRBV4-1 and TRBJ2-5; 8 bases are a match to TRBD2. The CDR3 contains 14 residues. V shed 3 bases and J 2 bases; nucleotides not matched to a gene: 2. Germline V lookup: CDR1 MGHRA, CDR2 YSYEKL.